The 31 T cell receptor beta chains below come from one sample, sequenced in a study of T cell repertoires in cytomegalovirus infection. TCRdb passed the reads through MiXCR, listing each CDR3 protein once. Here the sample spans 740,000 or so distinct CDR3 sequences, 35% being singletons. Specimen: PBMCs. These receptors were collected from a human donor in good health (CMV status not recorded). Some clones in this sample may be carry-over from other donors' samples.

A remark on this clonotype: One end of the junction is discordant with germline, which a read error may explain. The V and J genes are TRBV27 and TRBJ1-1, with 7 bases aligning to TRBD1. Germline CDR1 and CDR2: MNHEY and SMNVEV (reference sequence). This CDR3 has 13 amino acids. CDR3: CASSLNRGTEALF. The DNA for the CDR3 is TGTGCCAGCAGTTTAAACAGGGGCACTGAAGCTTTATTT.

A single count supports this clonotype. The chain carries TRBV4-3 and TRBJ2-6, with D maybe TRBD2 (5 bases). The germline gives CDR1 LGHNA, CDR2 YSLEER. V lost 0 bases, J lost 2 bases, and 8 bases lay in between. There are 16 residues in the CDR3. The CDR3 DNA reads as TGCGCCAGCAGCCAAGATACGGGGACTGGGGCCAACGTCCTGACTTTC. Its protein product is CASSQDTGTGANVLTF.

The V and J genes are TRBV10-3 and TRBJ2-7; TRBD2 matches at 7 bases. This CDR3 region has 18 residues. Germline trimming cut 5 bases from V and 7 bases from J; bases unmatched to any gene: 23. In germline, CDR1 is ENHRY, CDR2 SYGVKD. The CDR3: CAISPTTSTPTRMGEQYF. CDR3 bases: TGTGCCATCAGTCCAACGACTAGCACCCCCACCCGGATGGGGGAGCAGTACTTC.

This clonotype showed up just a few times. CDR3 loop: CASSLAVGGASITGELFF. DNA for the CDR3: TGTGCCAGCAGCTTAGCTGTGGGGGGGGCCTCGATCACCGGGGAGCTGTTTTTT. V gene TRBV7-8 combines with J gene TRBJ2-2; D possibly corresponds to TRBD2 (7 bases). CDR3 length: 18 residues. Looked up from germline, CDR1 is SGHVS and CDR2 is FQNEAQ. With 0 bases removed from V and 4 bases from J, the gap between germline ends came to 18 bases.

There are many counts of this clonotype. The genes are TRBV19 and TRBJ2-7, with D possibly being TRBD1 or TRBD2 (5 bases each). The CDR3 covers 14 residues. Trimming cost V 5 bases and J 1 base, with 12 bases left between them. Germline values: CDR1 LNHDA, CDR2 SQIVND (reference sequence). As DNA, the CDR3 is TGTGCCAGTAGTTCCCGGGACGGGTCCTACGAGCAGTACTTC. It encodes CASSSRDGSYEQYF.

In the case of this clonotype: Likely a read error: the CDR3 ends without its conserved phenylalanine or tryptophan. V and J are TRBV6-2 or TRBV6-3 and TRBJ1-5, with D uncertain. V was cut by 4 bases and J by 0 bases, with 16 bases left in between. CDR1 is MNHEY and CDR2 is SVGEGT in the germline V gene. This CDR3 comprises 17 residues. CDR3 in DNA: TGTGCCAGCAGTTTCCGGACCTGGGCATATAGCAATCAGCCCCAGCATCTT. The encoded protein is CASSFRTWAYSNQPQHL.

A word on this clonotype: A much larger clone lies one base from this, so it may be a read error. V gene TRBV7-9 combines with J gene TRBJ2-3; 8 nucleotides agree with TRBD2. The trim removed 6 bases at V and 4 bases at J, leaving 6 bases unmatched. CDR3 length equals 14 residues. Germline CDR1 SEHNR, CDR2 FQNEAQ (reference sequence). The CDR3 bases are TGTGCCAGCAGTCCTAGCGGGCCCTCAGATACGCAGTATTTT. Translated: CASSPSGPSDTQYF.

This sequence joins TRBV28 and TRBJ2-1, with a possible D match to TRBD1 (5 bases). The germline V and J ends were trimmed by 4 bases and 0 bases, with 10 bases remaining between them. Germline V gives CDR1 MDHEN, CDR2 SYDVKM. This CDR3 has 15 amino acids. The CDR3 spells CASSWSRGSYNEQFF. Written as DNA, the CDR3 is TGTGCCAGCAGTTGGTCTAGGGGCTCCTACAATGAGCAGTTCTTC. Complete variable domain (other parts from reference TRBV28 and TRBJ2-1): DVKVTQSSRYLVKRTGEKVFLECVQDMDHENMFWYRQDPGLGLRLIYFSYDVKMKEKGDIPEGYSVSREKKERFSLILESASTNQTSMYLCASSWSRGSYNEQFFGPGTRLTVL.

As concerns this clonotype: One end of the junction is discordant with germline, which a read error may explain. The chain couples TRBV6-2 or TRBV6-3 to TRBJ1-5, with D uncertain. The CDR3 is made up of 14 amino acids. The germline CDR1 and CDR2 sequences are MNHEY and SVGEGT. The CDR3 DNA reads TGTGCCCGCAGTTATGGGCAGAAAAATCAGCCCCAGCATTTT. Residues: CARSYGQKNQPQHF.

The chain couples TRBV20-1 to TRBJ2-7; D perhaps matches TRBD1 (6 bases). CDR1 DFQATT and CDR2 SNEGSKA come from the germline V gene (reference sequence). The CDR3 is made up of 14 amino acids. The CDR3 DNA is TGCAGCACCAACAGGGCTGGGTACTCCTACGAGCAGTACTTC. The encoded protein is CSTNRAGYSYEQYF.

The chain is built from TRBV6-8 and TRBJ2-7, with D perhaps matching TRBD1 (5 bases). The CDR3 contains 13 residues. Trimming removed 6 bases at V and 2 bases at J, with 11 bases between. Germline V CDR1 and CDR2: MNHGY, SAAAGT. The CDR3 nucleotides read TGTGCCAGCAGCACGACAGAAACCTACGAGCAGTACTTC. Translated, it gives CASSTTETYEQYF.

In this sample, this clonotype turned up a few times. The CDR3 DNA reads TGTGCCAGCAGTGCAAGTAGGGACGGTTCCTACGAGCAGTACTTC. As protein: CASSASRDGSYEQYF. This rearrangement joins TRBV6-1 to TRBJ2-7; D could derive from TRBD1 or TRBD2 (5 bases each). This CDR3 has 15 amino acids. The germline V and J ends were trimmed by 4 bases and 1 base, with 14 bases remaining between them. Germline V gene data show CDR1 as MNHNS and CDR2 as SASEGT.

J is TRBJ1-1 and V is TRBV5-1; D possibly corresponds to TRBD1 (6 bases). The V and J ends lost 4 bases and 1 base respectively, with 11 bases between them. The CDR3 covers 14 residues. CDR1 and CDR2 (germline): SGHRS, YFSETQ. In nucleotides, the CDR3 is TGCGCCAGCAGCGGAGGGGGGAAGAACACTGAAGCTTTCTTT. It specifies CASSGGGKNTEAFF.

Comment on this clonotype: Compared with germline, one end of the junction differs, possibly owing to a read error. This chain connects TRBV7-2 to TRBJ2-1; 11 nucleotides line up with TRBD1. Germline V gene data show CDR1 as SGHTA and CDR2 as FQGNSA. The CDR3 consists of 21 residues. CDR3 sequence reads: CASSLGAKDRGLNPSYNEQLF. CDR3 nucleotides: TGTGCCAGCAGCTTAGGGGCTAAGGACAGGGGGCTTAATCCTTCCTACAATGAGCAGTTATTC.

Regarding this clonotype: It may be a read error: a sequence one base away is much more abundant. The CDR3 region has the DNA TGTGCCAGTATTTCCGGGAAAGGGCAAAATTATGGCTACACCTTC. Translating gives CASISGKGQNYGYTF. The gene calls are TRBV19 and TRBJ1-2; D call uncertain. This CDR3 contains 15 residues. Trimming took 7 bases from V and 5 from J, leaving 20 bases between them. Germline lookup yields CDR1 LNHDA and CDR2 SQIVND (reference sequence). Together with reference TRBV19 and TRBJ1-2, the CDR3 gives the full variable domain: DGGITQSPKYLFRKEGQNVTLSCEQNLNHDAMYWYRQDPGQGLRLIYYSQIVNDFQKGDIAEGYSVSREKKESFPLTVTSAQKNPTAFYLCASISGKGQNYGYTFGSGTRLTVV.

This clonotype showed up just a few times. The CDR3 loop is CASTTTRTRGRVPYHGYTF. The CDR3 DNA sequence: TGTGCCAGTACCACGACCAGAACCAGGGGGCGCGTTCCCTATCATGGCTACACCTTC. V usage is TRBV19 and J usage is TRBJ1-2, with TRBD1 identical over 8 bases. The CDR3 has 19 amino acids. The germline gives CDR1 LNHDA, CDR2 SQIVND (reference sequence). Trimming removed 7 bases from V and 6 bases from J; junction bases left unmatched: 25.

This clonotype has ten or more counts. The chain is built from TRBV12-3 or TRBV12-4 and TRBJ1-1; D gene ambiguous. There are 12 residues in the CDR3. The ends were cut back, 7 bases at V and 5 bases at J, with 11 bases in the middle. The CDR3 nucleotides read TGTGCCAGCACTCTCGGGTATACTGAAGCTTTCTTT. This encodes CASTLGYTEAFF.

The genes are TRBV18 and TRBJ2-1; a weak D match, TRBD2 (6 bases). CDR3 length: 13 residues. The V and J ends lost 2 bases and 12 bases respectively, with 14 bases between them. Germline CDR1 reads KGHSH; CDR2 reads LQKENI. The CDR3 DNA sequence: TGTGCCAGCTCACCAGGGGGGTTCTCAGTGCAGTTCTTC. Its protein product is CASSPGGFSVQFF.

This clonotype was detected many times. DNA of the CDR3: TGTGCCAGCAGTGGAATCTCTGGGGCCAACGTCCTGACTTTC. It translates to CASSGISGANVLTF. J is TRBJ2-6 and V is TRBV6-2 or TRBV6-3; D ambiguous. The germline gives CDR1 MNHEY, CDR2 SVGEGT. The CDR3 has 14 amino acids. The V end was cut by 5 bases, the J end by 0 bases, with 5 bases between.

The chain has TRBV7-2 and TRBJ2-1; TRBD2 matches at 10 bases. This CDR3 has 15 amino acids. Trimming took 4 bases from V and 10 from J; bases not matched to a gene: 10. Germline-derived CDR1 and CDR2 are SGHTA and FQGNSA. CDR3 nucleotide sequence: TGTGCCAGCAGCTCCAGCGGGAGGGCCCTCATGGAGCAGTTCTTC. Protein: CASSSSGRALMEQFF. The whole variable domain, filled in from reference TRBV7-2 and TRBJ2-1, reads GAGVSQSPSNKVTEKGKDVELRCDPISGHTALYWYRQSLGQGLEFLIYFQGNSAPDKSGLPSDRFSAERTGGSVSTLTIQRTQQEDSAVYLCASSSSGRALMEQFFGPGTRLTVL.

The chain recombines TRBV6-5 with TRBJ2-1; D not resolved. There are 15 residues in the CDR3. Per the germline V gene, CDR1 is MNHEY and CDR2 is SVGAGI. Trimming took off 2 bases at V and 0 bases at J, with 8 bases between the two ends. The CDR3 loop reads CASSYERSSYNEQFF. The CDR3 bases are TGTGCCAGCAGTTACGAGCGCAGCTCCTACAATGAGCAGTTCTTC.

This chain connects TRBV20-1 to TRBJ2-7; D not certain. This CDR3 is built from 14 residues. Deletions cut 0 bases from V and 0 bases from J, with 9 bases between. Germline CDR1 and CDR2: DFQATT and SNEGSKA (reference sequence). DNA of the CDR3: TGCAGTGCTAGAGACCCCCAGAGCTCCTACGAGCAGTACTTC. This translates into CSARDPQSSYEQYF.

The rearrangement links TRBV6-5 to TRBJ1-5; D is ambiguous. In germline, CDR1 is MNHEY, CDR2 SVGAGI. The ends were cut back, 5 bases at V and 2 bases at J, with 10 bases in the middle. The CDR3 is 14 amino acids. This CDR3 is CASSRYGGNQPQHF. CDR3 DNA: TGTGCCAGCAGTCGTTACGGAGGCAATCAGCCCCAGCATTTT.

The V gene is TRBV7-3, the J gene TRBJ2-1; the match to TRBD2 covers 10 bases. Germline loops: CDR1 SGHTA, CDR2 FQGTGA. CDR3 length: 17 amino acids. V lost 1 base and J lost 10; bases outside the gene matches: 13. As DNA, the CDR3 is TGTGCCAGCAGCTTAAGGGCAACAGCGGGAGGGCAAGGGGAGCAGTTCTTC. This sequence encodes CASSLRATAGGQGEQFF. Full variable domain (missing parts from reference TRBV7-3 and TRBJ2-1): GAGVSQTPSNKVTEKGKYVELRCDPISGHTALYWYRQSLGQGPEFLIYFQGTGAADDSGLPNDRFFAVRPEGSVSTLKIQRTERGDSAVYLCASSLRATAGGQGEQFFGPGTRLTVL.

In its sample, this clonotype was seen a few times. This chain connects TRBV10-2 to TRBJ2-7; 8 positions agree with TRBD1. Germline CDR1 reads WSHSY; CDR2 reads SAAADI. Trimming took 4 bases from V and 3 from J; bases not matched to a gene: 5. CDR3 length equals 14 residues. CDR3 in DNA: TGCGCCAGCAGTGGTGCACAGGGGGACTACGAGCAGTACTTC. Amino acid sequence: CASSGAQGDYEQYF.

The chain is built from TRBV30 and TRBJ2-3; tentatively, D is TRBD2 (8 bases). CDR3 size: 17 residues. CDR1 and CDR2 (germline): GTSNPN, SVGIG (reference sequence). V was pared by 1 base and J by 4 bases, with 21 bases between. CDR3 nucleotide sequence: TGTGCCTGGAGTGATGAAAGCGGGACTAGGGGGCCAGATACGCAGTATTTT. Translating gives CAWSDESGTRGPDTQYF.

The chain combines TRBV20-1 with TRBJ1-4, with no clear D. Per the germline V gene, CDR1 is DFQATT and CDR2 is SNEGSKA (reference sequence). With 3 bases removed from V and 8 bases from J, the gap between germline ends came to 7 bases. CDR3 length: 11 amino acids. CDR3 nucleotides: TGCAGTGCTAGGCCCGGCGAAAAACTGTTTTTT. Its protein product is CSARPGEKLFF.

This clonotype has more than one count but fewer than ten. V gene TRBV6-1 combines with J gene TRBJ1-2; D remains unclear. Trimming pared 6 bases from V and 7 bases from J, leaving 15 bases between. The germline V gene has CDR1 MNHNS and CDR2 SASEGT. This CDR3 spans 13 amino acids. CDR3: CASSSGPWVGYTF. The CDR3 bases are TGTGCCAGCAGCTCCGGGCCCTGGGTTGGCTACACCTTC.

This clonotype was observed a handful of times. The genes are TRBV12-3 or TRBV12-4 and TRBJ2-2, with D perhaps assigned TRBD1 or TRBD2 (5 bases each). V lost 5 bases to trimming and J lost 14 bases, with 21 bases between them. The CDR3 is 14 amino acids. The CDR3 bases are TGTGCCAGCAGTCCTCCCGGGACGGGGCAGATCCTGTTTTTT. Encoded protein: CASSPPGTGQILFF.

The chain recombines TRBV4-2 with TRBJ2-5; TRBD2 agrees at 11 bases. The CDR3 has 18 residues. Looked up from germline, CDR1 is LGHNA and CDR2 is YNFKEQ. Trimming removed 3 bases from V and 1 base from J; junction bases left unmatched: 10. CDR3: CASSHLAGGGLSQETQYF. The CDR3 DNA is TGTGCCAGCAGCCACCTAGCGGGAGGAGGTTTGAGCCAAGAGACCCAGTACTTC.

CDR3 nucleotides: TGTGCCAGCAGTTTTGCCAGCGGGGAGCAGTACTTC. It yields the protein CASSFASGEQYF. V is TRBV27 and J is TRBJ2-7, with D perhaps TRBD2 (6 bases). This CDR3 comprises 12 residues. Germline CDR1 is MNHEY and CDR2 is SMNVEV (reference sequence). V was clipped by 3 bases and J by 7 bases, with 10 bases between them.